Following are 21 T cell receptor beta chains from one sample sequenced in a study of identifying expanded T cells in peripheral blood (dated by TCRdb to between 2018 and 2021). Library method: the immunoSEQ multiplex PCR assay. TCRdb carries this immuneACCESS record with in-frame sequences only. Its versions omit some clonotypes, under half of them owing to an unresolved V gene in the studies checked, with the rest unexplained. The sample records 130,000 or so clones, around four fifths of which are singletons. Of the sample, about 3.1% is held by the ten largest clones. The material sequenced was blood. These receptors were taken from a person aged 18 to 75 in good health.

The gene calls are TRBV2 and TRBJ2-2; D is perhaps TRBD1 (6 bases). Deletions cut 8 bases from V and 6 bases from J, with 19 bases between. The CDR3 consists of 15 residues. CDR1 and CDR2 (germline): SNHLY, FYNNEI. The CDR3 sequence is CASRWTVRIAGELFF. The CDR3 coding sequence is TGTGCCAGCCGATGGACAGTACGGATTGCCGGGGAGCTGTTTTTT.

This chain joins TRBV7-2 and TRBJ1-2; D is ambiguous. The V gene's germline CDR1 is SGHTA and CDR2 FQGNSA. This CDR3 spans 14 amino acids. V was trimmed by 1 base and J by 2 bases, leaving 8 bases between them. The CDR3 spells CASSLEARNYGYTF. CDR3 DNA sequence: TGTGCCAGCAGCTTAGAGGCCAGAAACTATGGCTACACCTTC.

The chain has TRBV7-9 and TRBJ2-6; D unclear. Trimming removed 1 base from V and 0 bases from J, with 7 bases in between. Germline lookup yields CDR1 SEHNR and CDR2 FQNEAQ (reference sequence). This CDR3 has 16 amino acids. DNA for the CDR3: TGTGCCAGCAGCTTAGGGGGATTCTCTGGGGCCAACGTCCTGACTTTC. Its protein product is CASSLGGFSGANVLTF.

The chain couples TRBV11-2 to TRBJ1-5, with TRBD1 matching over 10 bases. CDR1 SGHAT and CDR2 FQNNGV come from the germline V gene. V lost 5 bases and J lost 0; bases outside the gene matches: 4. The CDR3 is made up of 16 amino acids. DNA for the CDR3: TGTGCCAGCAGCCCGGGGACAGGGGATAGCAATCAGCCCCAGCATTTT. Its protein is CASSPGTGDSNQPQHF.

The rearrangement joins TRBV7-2 to TRBJ1-3; 8 nucleotides agree with TRBD1. The length of the CDR3 is 14 residues. Germline loops: CDR1 SGHTA, CDR2 FQGNSA. V gave up 5 bases and J gave up 8 bases; unmatched junction bases: 8. In nucleotides, the CDR3 is TGTGCCAGCAGCCCCGACAGGGGACTATACACCATATATTTT. Protein sequence: CASSPDRGLYTIYF.

The chain joins TRBV9 to TRBJ1-2; no clear D. The ends were cut back, 0 bases at V and 4 bases at J, with 10 bases in the middle. This CDR3 spans 14 amino acids. Germline V lookup: CDR1 SGDLS, CDR2 YYNGEE. The DNA of the CDR3 is TGTGCCAGCAGCGTAGATCCGGAGGGCTATGGCTACACCTTC. Translating it yields CASSVDPEGYGYTF. The full variable domain, in which reference TRBV9 and TRBJ1-2 provide the parts outside the CDR3, is DSGVTQTPKHLITATGQRVTLRCSPRSGDLSVYWYQQSLDQGLQFLIQYYNGEERAKGNILERFSAQQFPDLHSELNLSSLELGDSALYFCASSVDPEGYGYTFGSGTRLTVV.

V is TRBV29-1 and J is TRBJ2-5; D not resolved. Per the germline V gene, CDR1 is SQVTM and CDR2 is ANQGSEA. The ends were cut back, 0 bases at V and 5 bases at J, with 4 bases in the middle. The length of the CDR3 is 11 residues. CDR3 nucleotide sequence: TGCAGCGTTGAAGATAACGAGACCCAGTACTTC. It yields the protein CSVEDNETQYF.

This clone was counted only a few times. The chain carries TRBV28 and TRBJ2-3; 9 nucleotides align to TRBD1. Germline V gives CDR1 MDHEN, CDR2 SYDVKM. V was clipped by 7 bases and J by 7 bases; unmatched bases: 9. The CDR3 runs 14 residues. CDR3 nucleotides: TGTGCCAGCATGGAGAACAGGGGGCGAAATACGCAGTATTTT. It encodes CASMENRGRNTQYF.

This chain uses TRBV5-4 with TRBJ2-2; D remains ambiguous. Trimming took 1 base from V and 3 from J, leaving 13 bases between them. Germline-derived CDR1 and CDR2 are SGHNT and YYREEE (reference sequence). The CDR3 covers 16 residues. The CDR3 is CASSLFELWYTGELFF. For the CDR3, the DNA is TGTGCCAGCAGCTTGTTTGAACTGTGGTACACCGGGGAGCTGTTTTTT.

V and J are TRBV9 and TRBJ2-7, with D perhaps TRBD2 (5 bases). V lost 4 bases and J lost 2, with 13 bases in between. In germline, CDR1 is SGDLS, CDR2 YYNGEE. The CDR3 loop spans 14 amino acids. CDR3 nucleotides: TGTGCCAGCAGCCCCACACGGGGAACCTACGAGCAGTACTTC. Residues: CASSPTRGTYEQYF.

V and J are TRBV11-2 and TRBJ1-2; 8 bases map to TRBD1. The ends lost 1 base at V and 6 bases at J; junction bases unmatched: 13. Germline V gene data show CDR1 as SGHAT and CDR2 as FQNNGV. There are 17 residues in the CDR3. CDR3 region: CASSLVPTRTGNHGYTF. DNA of the CDR3: TGTGCCAGCAGCTTAGTACCAACCCGGACAGGGAATCATGGCTACACCTTC.

The chain employs TRBV5-8 and TRBJ1-2; weak D call: TRBD1 (5 bases). The V gene lost 5 bases and the J gene lost 2 bases, with 7 bases spanning the gap. The germline CDR1 and CDR2 sequences are SGHTS and YDEGEE. The CDR3 is made up of 12 amino acids. As DNA, the CDR3 is TGTGCCAGCAGTTACAGGAACTATGGCTACACCTTC. As protein: CASSYRNYGYTF.

This chain links TRBV10-1 with TRBJ2-5; 9 bases agree with TRBD2. V trimming: 3 bases; J trimming: 5 bases; junction bases outside the gene matches: 10. This CDR3 comprises 16 residues. CDR1 and CDR2 (germline): WNHNN, SYGVQD (reference sequence). The CDR3 region has the DNA TGCGCCAGCAGTGATAGCGGGGGACCCGGGGCCGAGACCCAGTACTTC. This codes for CASSDSGGPGAETQYF.

This rearrangement joins TRBV19 to TRBJ1-3; D possibly corresponds to TRBD1 (5 bases). Germline loops: CDR1 LNHDA, CDR2 SQIVND (reference sequence). The V and J ends lost 5 bases and 4 bases respectively, with 18 bases between them. This CDR3 comprises 16 residues. CDR3 residues: CASSGVGQGSGNTIYF. CDR3 DNA sequence: TGTGCCAGTAGTGGAGTTGGGCAGGGATCGGGAAACACCATATATTTT.

This clone was counted only a few times. CDR3 coding DNA: TGTGCCAGCAGTCCTACGGTGGGATTGGTCTATGGCTACACCTTC. Its translation is CASSPTVGLVYGYTF. The rearrangement joins TRBV27 to TRBJ1-2; D is uncertain. This CDR3 comprises 15 residues. The V end was cut by 5 bases, the J end by 4 bases, with 17 bases between. Germline V gene data show CDR1 as MNHEY and CDR2 as SMNVEV (reference sequence).

This rearrangement joins TRBV9 to TRBJ1-2; D perhaps matches TRBD1 (5 bases). CDR3 length equals 14 residues. V was shortened by 2 bases and J by 5 bases, with 13 bases between the two germline ends. Germline lookup yields CDR1 SGDLS and CDR2 YYNGEE. CDR3 sequence reads: CASSVDLTGYGYTF. The DNA for the CDR3 is TGTGCCAGCAGCGTCGACCTAACAGGATATGGCTACACCTTC.

This sequence joins TRBV11-2 and TRBJ2-1, with 11 bases matching TRBD1. The ends lost 4 bases at V and 9 bases at J; junction bases unmatched: 8. The CDR3 sequence is 15 residues long. Looked up from germline, CDR1 is SGHAT and CDR2 is FQNNGV. CDR3: CASSYGTGGGGEQFF. The CDR3 DNA sequence: TGTGCCAGCAGCTATGGGACAGGGGGAGGGGGTGAGCAGTTCTTC. Variable domain in full (rest from reference TRBV11-2 and TRBJ2-1): EAGVAQSPRYKIIEKRQSVAFWCNPISGHATLYWYQQILGQGPKLLIQFQNNGVVDDSQLPKDRFSAERLKGVDSTLKIQPAKLEDSAVYLCASSYGTGGGGEQFFGPGTRLTVL.

The chain recombines TRBV28 with TRBJ1-6; TRBD1 might be the D (6 bases). The CDR3 has 18 residues. Trimming took 7 bases from V and 0 from J, leaving 19 bases between them. CDR1 is MDHEN, CDR2 SYDVKM, per germline. CDR3 DNA sequence: TGTGCCAGCACCGAGAGCCGGGGGCTCTTCTCCTATAATTCACCCCTCCACTTT. Amino acids: CASTESRGLFSYNSPLHF.

This clone occurred a few times. The chain combines TRBV2 with TRBJ1-5; D unresolved. V was shortened by 5 bases and J by 0 bases, with 8 bases between the two germline ends. The germline gives CDR1 SNHLY, CDR2 FYNNEI. The CDR3 contains 14 residues. The CDR3 here is CASSRTFSNQPQHF. CDR3 coding DNA: TGTGCCAGCAGTCGGACTTTTAGCAATCAGCCCCAGCATTTT.

The rearrangement joins TRBV27 to TRBJ2-3; D is unclear. Germline assignment: CDR1 MNHEY and CDR2 SMNVEV (reference sequence). This CDR3 region has 13 residues. V was cut by 5 bases and J by 6 bases, with 12 bases left in between. In DNA form, the CDR3 reads TGTGCCAGCAGTCCCGGAGTCGTGGATACGCAGTATTTT. The encoded protein is CASSPGVVDTQYF.

The J gene is TRBJ1-4, the V gene TRBV6-6; no firm D call. Germline CDR1 is MNHNY and CDR2 is SVGAGI (reference sequence). This CDR3 is 11 amino acids long. Trimming removed 6 bases at V and 8 bases at J, with 7 bases between. CDR3 coding DNA: TGTGCCAGCAGAGAGGTCGAAAAACTGTTTTTT. Translating it yields CASREVEKLFF.